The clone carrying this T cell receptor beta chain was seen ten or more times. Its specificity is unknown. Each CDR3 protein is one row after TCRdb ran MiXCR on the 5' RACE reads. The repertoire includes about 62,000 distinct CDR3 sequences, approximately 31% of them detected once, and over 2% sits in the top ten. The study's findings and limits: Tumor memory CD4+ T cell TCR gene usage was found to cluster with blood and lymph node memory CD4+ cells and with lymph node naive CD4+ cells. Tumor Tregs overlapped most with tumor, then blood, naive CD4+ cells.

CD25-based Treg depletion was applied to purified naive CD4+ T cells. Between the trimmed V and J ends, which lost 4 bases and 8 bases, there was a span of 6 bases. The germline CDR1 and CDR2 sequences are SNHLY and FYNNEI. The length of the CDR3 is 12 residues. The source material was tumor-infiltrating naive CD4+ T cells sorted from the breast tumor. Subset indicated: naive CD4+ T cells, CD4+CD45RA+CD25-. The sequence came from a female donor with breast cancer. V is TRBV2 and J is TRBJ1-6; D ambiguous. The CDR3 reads CASSVGDSPLHF. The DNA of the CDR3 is TGTGCCAGCAGTGTGGGTGATTCACCCCTCCACTTT.